A selection of T cell receptor beta chains follows, all from one sample in a study of blood T cell repertoires in COVID-19. Clones were sequenced by immunoSEQ multiplex PCR, and TCRdb holds only the in-frame ones, with some missing. The top ten hold 2.3% of the sample, which has 250,000 to 300,000 clones, approximately 91% seen once. Sample: PBMCs or T cells enriched from blood (not recorded which). These receptors were taken from a woman between 40 and 55 years old with acute COVID-19. The CDR3 runs from the conserved cysteine through the conserved F or W. The D gene is left open where the match is weak. Not every row has a clone size; where given, it reads once, few, many or a size class.

>-|TRBD2|TRBJ2-7|TRBV13|15
TGTGCCAGCAGCTATCGGACTAGCGGTGCCTACGAGCAGTACTTC
CASSYRTSGAYEQYF
>once|-|TRBJ2-1|TRBV7-2|14
TGTGCCAGCAGCGGGGGGATGTCCTACAATGAGCAGTTCTTC
CASSGGMSYNEQFF
>-|-|TRBJ1-4|TRBV7-9|14
TGTGCCAGCAGCTTAAGGCAGGGTAATGAAAAACTGTTTTTT
CASSLRQGNEKLFF
>-|-|TRBJ1-2|TRBV18|15
TGTGCCAGCTCACCCAAAGAAAACTATTTCAGAGGCTACACCTTC
CASSPKENYFRGYTF
>-|TRBD2|TRBJ2-7|TRBV19|16
TGTGCCAGTAGTATAGTAGGGACTAGCGGCTCCTACGAGCAGTACTTC
CASSIVGTSGSYEQYF
>-|TRBD1|TRBJ1-5|TRBV27|17
TGTGCCAGCAGTTTAAAGGGGGCGTGGGACAGCAATCAGCCCCAGCATTTT
CASSLKGAWDSNQPQHF
>-|-|TRBJ2-2|TRBV3-1/TRBV3-2|16
TGTGCCAGCAGCCAGACCGGGACTGCCAACACCGGGGAGCTGTTTTTT
CASSQTGTANTGELFF
>few|-|TRBJ1-5|TRBV28|14
TGTGCCAGCAGCCAGGGTGGGAGCAATCAGCCCCAGCATTTT
CASSQGGSNQPQHF
>once|TRBD1|TRBJ1-1|TRBV5-1|16
TGCGCCAGCAGCGTTCTGGGGACAGGGAGAACCGGTGAAGCTTTCTTT
CASSVLGTGRTGEAFF
>-|-|TRBJ1-6|TRBV2|15
TGTGCCAGCAAGTGGGGGCCGGGTTTTAATTCACCCCTCCACTTT
CASKWGPGFNSPLHF
>-|TRBD1|TRBJ2-5|TRBV10-1|15
TGCGCCAGCAGTGAGGGACAGGGGATATGGGAGACCCAGTACTTC
CASSEGQGIWETQYF
>-|-|TRBJ1-2|TRBV30|13
TGTGCCTGGGGTGACATGGCGAACTATGGCTACACCTTC
CAWGDMANYGYTF
>-|TRBD1|TRBJ1-1|TRBV2|14
TGTGCCAGCACCCTAGGACAGGCCAACACTGAAGCTTTCTTT
CASTLGQANTEAFF
>-|-|TRBJ1-1|TRBV7-2|14
TGTGCCAGCAGCCGCCAGGGAGGGGTTACTGAAGCTTTCTTT
CASSRQGGVTEAFF
>-|-|TRBJ2-1|TRBV4-2|14
TGTGCCAGCAGCCAAGGGGGGGAGCTAGGTGAGCAGTTCTTC
CASSQGGELGEQFF
>-|-|TRBJ1-5|TRBV27|13
TGTGCCAGCAGTCCACGGTATTATCAGCCCCAGCATTTT
CASSPRYYQPQHF
>-|-|TRBJ1-1|TRBV7-9|15
TGTGCCAGCAGCCAAGGGGCAGGGGTAAACACTGAAGCTTTCTTT
CASSQGAGVNTEAFF
>-|-|TRBJ2-3|TRBV11-3|15
TGTGCCAGCAGCCTCGGACTCAAAGACACAGATACGCAGTATTTT
CASSLGLKDTDTQYF
>-|-|TRBJ1-2|TRBV30|13
TGTGCCTGGAGTGCTGGTCAACTCTATGGCTACACCTTC
CAWSAGQLYGYTF
>once|TRBD1|TRBJ2-1|TRBV15|18
TGTGCCACCAGCAGAGATAAGGGGGGGACAGGGGCCCAGCACGAGCAGTTCTTC
CATSRDKGGTGAQHEQFF
>-|TRBD2|TRBJ2-5|TRBV6-1|16
TGTGCCAGCAGTGAAGTTAGCGGGGGAGGTCAAGAGACCCAGTACTTC
CASSEVSGGGQETQYF
>-|-|TRBJ1-5|TRBV18|15
TGTGCCAGTGCCCCCAAGGGAGGTCCGGAGCAGCCCCAGCATTTT
CASAPKGGPEQPQHF
>few|-|TRBJ2-2|TRBV7-6|14
TGTGCCAGCAGCCTCGAGGTGGACACCGGGGAGCTGTTTTTT
CASSLEVDTGELFF
>-|TRBD1|TRBJ1-1|TRBV6-5|14
TGTGCCAGCAGTTACTCGCGACAGGGGGCGAGAGCTTTCTTT
CASSYSRQGARAFF
>-|-|TRBJ2-7|TRBV4-3|13
TGCGCCAGCAGCCAAGATCCAGATTACGAGCAGTACTTC
CASSQDPDYEQYF
>-|-|TRBJ1-6|TRBV5-1|15
TGCGCCAGCAGCTTGGAGGGCAGGGCGGTGTCACCCCTCCACTTT
CASSLEGRAVSPLHF
>-|-|TRBJ1-4|TRBV30|15
TGTGCCTGGAGCCTTGATCAGGGGACTAATGAAAAACTGTTTTTT
CAWSLDQGTNEKLFF
>-|-|TRBJ1-2|TRBV3-1/TRBV3-2|14
TGTGCCAGCAGCCAAGTTCGGGGGAACTATGGCTACACCTTC
CASSQVRGNYGYTF
>-|TRBD2|TRBJ2-7|TRBV7-3|13
TGTGCCGGCCTGACTAGCAACGTGGACGAGCAGTACTTC
CAGLTSNVDEQYF
>once|TRBD2|TRBJ2-1|TRBV19|20
TGTGCCAGTAGTATAGGGGCTAGCGGGAGTCCTCGAAGCTCCTACAATGAGCAGTTCTTC
CASSIGASGSPRSSYNEQFF
>-|-|TRBJ2-3|TRBV15|16
TGTGCCACCAGGTCCCACGGAGGAGTCGGGACAGATACGCAGTATTTT
CATRSHGGVGTDTQYF
>-|-|TRBJ2-7|TRBV7-2|15
TGTGCCAGCAGCTGGATGGGGGGTAGCTCCTACGAGCAGTACTTC
CASSWMGGSSYEQYF
>-|-|TRBJ1-4|TRBV19|16
TGTGCCAGTAGTATTATCACTGGACCAAGGGAGGAAAAACTGTTTTTT
CASSIITGPREEKLFF
>-|-|TRBJ1-2|TRBV19|15
TGTGCCAGTAGTATAGGGTGGCAGGGAGGAGGCGGCTACACCTTC
CASSIGWQGGGGYTF
>-|TRBD1|TRBJ2-7|TRBV11-3|14
TGTGCCAGCAGCTTAGACTCAGGGGGCGGTGAGCAGTACTTC
CASSLDSGGGEQYF
>-|-|TRBJ2-1|TRBV11-3|14
TGTGCCAGCAGCTTAGCGGGAGTGGCAGATGAGCAGTTCTTC
CASSLAGVADEQFF
>-|TRBD2|TRBJ2-7|TRBV10-3|15
TGTGCCGCCGCAACCGGGACTAGCGGATCCTACGAGCAGTACTTC
CAAATGTSGSYEQYF
>-|TRBD2|TRBJ2-1|TRBV19|16
TGTGCCAGTGGGCCTTATCAACTAGCGGGAGGGAATGAGCAGTTCTTC
CASGPYQLAGGNEQFF
>once|-|TRBJ2-2|TRBV6-5|16
TGTGCCAGCAGTTACTCGGAGAGGGCGAACACCGGGGAGCTGTTTTTT
CASSYSERANTGELFF
>-|TRBD1|TRBJ1-1|TRBV18|13
TGTGCCAGCTCTCAACAGGGGTACACTGAAGCTTTCTTT
CASSQQGYTEAFF
>once|TRBD2|TRBJ2-3|TRBV10-2|14
TGCGCCAGCAGCCGTAGCGGGGCGGGTCATACGCAGTATTTT
CASSRSGAGHTQYF
>-|-|TRBJ1-1|TRBV7-2|15
TGTGCCAGCAGCCAGATACAGGGTGGGCACACTGAAGCTTTCTTT
CASSQIQGGHTEAFF
>-|TRBD2|TRBJ2-3|TRBV2|15
TGTGCCAGCAGTGGCGGGGGGCCCTTCGGGGATACGCAGTATTTT
CASSGGGPFGDTQYF
>-|TRBD2|TRBJ2-1|TRBV27|16
TGTGCCAGCAGTTTATGGCCAGCGGGAGTAAACAATGAGCAGTTCTTC
CASSLWPAGVNNEQFF
>-|-|TRBJ2-6|TRBV2|16
TGTGCCAGCAGTGAAGAAGGGGACTCTGGGGCCAACGTCCTGACTTTC
CASSEEGDSGANVLTF
>once|-|TRBJ2-4|TRBV28|13
TGTGCCAGCATCCCTCGGACAGAAAACATTCAGTACTTC
CASIPRTENIQYF
>-|-|TRBJ1-1|TRBV7-2|13
TGTGCCAGCAGCCCCTACAGAGACACTGAAGCTTTCTTT
CASSPYRDTEAFF
>-|TRBD1|TRBJ1-2|TRBV5-8|17
TGTGCCAGCAGGCGACGGCAGGTACAGGGGGCTCGGAGTGGCTACACCTTC
CASRRRQVQGARSGYTF
>-|-|TRBJ2-7|TRBV28|12
TGTGCCAGCAGTCCGAGCTCCTACGAGCAGTACTTC
CASSPSSYEQYF
>-|-|TRBJ1-1|TRBV6-2/TRBV6-3|14
TGTGCCAGCAGGCCTGGAGGTATGAACACTGAAGCTTTCTTT
CASRPGGMNTEAFF
>-|-|TRBJ1-4|TRBV19|16
TGTGCCAGACGAGGCCCGATCAATGCAACTAATGAAAAACTGTTTTTT
CARRGPINATNEKLFF
>-|-|TRBJ1-4|TRBV18|16
TGTGCCAGCTCACCGTTGACAGGTGCAACTAATGAAAAACTGTTTTTT
CASSPLTGATNEKLFF
>-|TRBD2|TRBJ2-7|TRBV7-2|15
TGTGCCAGCAGCTTAGCCCGGACTAGCTTGGGCGAGCAGTACTTC
CASSLARTSLGEQYF
>-|TRBD2|TRBJ2-7|TRBV5-5|15
TGTGCCAGCAGTCTTACTAGCGGGACGACCTACGAGCAGTACTTC
CASSLTSGTTYEQYF
>-|-|TRBJ1-2|TRBV19|13
TGTGCCAGTAGCCCACAGAGTAACTATGGCTACACCTTC
CASSPQSNYGYTF
>once|-|TRBJ2-2|TRBV9|14
TGTGCCAGCAGCGTTACTCAGAACACCGGGGAGCTGTTTTTT
CASSVTQNTGELFF
>once|-|TRBJ1-2|TRBV12-3/TRBV12-4|12
TGTGCCAGCAGTTATGGGGGGTATGGCTACACCTTC
CASSYGGYGYTF
>-|-|TRBJ2-3|TRBV9|15
TGTGCCAGCAGCGTAGGCGTGGGGCTGACAGATACGCAGTATTTT
CASSVGVGLTDTQYF
>-|-|TRBJ1-2|TRBV19|16
TGTGCCAGTAGTATGTTTGGCAGGACTCTTGGCGATGGCTACACCTTC
CASSMFGRTLGDGYTF
>-|TRBD2|TRBJ2-3|TRBV5-1|17
TGCGCCAGCAGCTTGGATCTGTTGGCGGGGGGCACAGATACGCAGTATTTT
CASSLDLLAGGTDTQYF